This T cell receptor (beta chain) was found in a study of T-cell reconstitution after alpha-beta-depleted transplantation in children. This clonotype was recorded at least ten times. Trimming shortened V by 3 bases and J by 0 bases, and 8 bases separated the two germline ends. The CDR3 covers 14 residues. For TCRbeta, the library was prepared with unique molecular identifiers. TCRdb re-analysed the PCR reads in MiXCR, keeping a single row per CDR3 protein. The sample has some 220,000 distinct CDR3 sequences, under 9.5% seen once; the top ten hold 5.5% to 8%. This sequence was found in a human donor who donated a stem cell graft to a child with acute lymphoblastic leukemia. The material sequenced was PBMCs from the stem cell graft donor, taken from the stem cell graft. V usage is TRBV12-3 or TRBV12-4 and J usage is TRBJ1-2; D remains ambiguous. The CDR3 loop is CASSFGGANYGYTF. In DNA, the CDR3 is TGTGCCAGCAGTTTCGGCGGGGCTAACTATGGCTACACCTTC.